This TCR beta chain originates from a study of glioma-infiltrating T cells (dated by TCRdb to 2016 to 2018). General notes on the study: Glioma tissue, non-neoplastic brain tissue and matched peripheral blood mononuclear cells were used as sources from which TCR alpha- and beta-chain repertoires were sequenced. To measure divergence between tissue and blood T-cell populations, each tissue-infiltrating repertoire was compared with the peripheral blood repertoire of the same patient. Three low-grade glioma patients, several primary glioblastoma patients, and three non-glioma patients who contributed non-neoplastic brain tissue made up the paired cohort.

Broader findings and caveats from the paper: VJ-independent divergence between tissue and blood was lower than expected in non-neoplastic patients but higher than expected in all gliomas, particularly low-grade gliomas. Very few CDR3 sequences were found to be shared between tissue and blood, and this scarcity was attributed to high CDR3 diversity and limited sampling. The group comparisons were based on small numbers of patients: three non-neoplastic, three low-grade glioma and roughly eight glioblastoma patients.

The iRepertoire nested amplicon-rescue multiplex PCR (arm-PCR) platform was used to amplify TCR alpha and beta CDR3 regions from RNA. The input for one-step reverse transcription and amplification was about 90-450 ng of tissue mRNA or PBMC total RNA. Following bead purification, Illumina adapters were added by a secondary multiplex PCR, and libraries between 200 and 400 bp were gel-purified. The libraries contained internal 6-nucleotide barcodes that were used for demultiplexing. Libraries were sequenced on an Illumina MiSeq with 2x220 or 2x250 nucleotide paired-end reads. The paper's data handling went like this. Paired reads were merged with FLASH 1.2.11 and aligned to the GRCh37 human genome with BWA-MEM before extracting TRA and TRB reads. For V and J assignment, an IMGT-derived reference of cassette sequences and CDR3 motifs that included pseudogenes was used. Three-frame translation of reads was performed, and productive CDR3s were defined as those with a C...FGXG motif and no stop codons. Unique combinations of V-J cassette pair and CDR3 amino acid sequence were defined as clonotypes. Hamming distance filtering was applied to reads, with thresholds set by the sequence error rate of each sample in mapped regions. TCRdb reanalyzed the raw reads on its own, using fastp at Q25 for trimming and MiXCR for clone calling, and kept in-frame beta chains. When rows share a CDR3 protein, they turn into one entry using the most common DNA and genes. The V and J calls reflect TCRdb's pipeline rather than the authors' work. This sample comprises around 100,000 distinct CDR3 sequences, around 31% of them detected only once. Together, the top ten hold 44% of the sample.

A remark on this clonotype: Its cognate antigen has yet to be identified. Per-nucleotide qualities are absent, and no much larger clonotype sits a single base away.

Reading from cysteine to phenylalanine, the CDR3 counts 16 amino acids. Only the CDR3 region is kept as DNA, spanning 48 bases read in frame from base 1. CDR1 and CDR2, per the germline V gene (reference sequence), are LNHDA and SQIVND. V loses 6 bases at its end and J loses 3 bases; junction bases beyond the gene matches: 5. Source material: glioma tissue, nonneoplastic brain tissue, or PBMCs (not recorded which). The V gene is TRBV19 and the J gene is TRBJ2-1, and 13 bases in between align with TRBD2. The source of this sequence is a human donor with low-grade glioma or glioblastoma, undergoing nonglioma brain surgery, or in good health (not recorded which). For the CDR3, the sequence is CASRTSGGAIYNEQFF. The sequenced DNA: TGTGCCAGTAGAACTAGCGGGGGGGCCATCTACAATGAGCAGTTCTTC.